This T cell receptor (beta chain) was captured in a study of blood T cells in healthy people across ages. Germline V gene data show CDR1 as SQVTM and CDR2 as ANQGSEA. Unmatched junction bases numbered 8, after V lost 8 bases and J lost 5 bases. This CDR3 has 12 residues. A second PCR of about 7 to 11 cycles used a sample-barcoded 5' primer and a J-beta primer mix. Every cDNA molecule bore a tag from a template-switch adaptor containing 12 random nucleotides. TCRdb re-derived calls from the 5' RACE reads in MiXCR, one entry per CDR3 protein. The sample has roughly 550,000 distinct CDR3 sequences; approximately 25% are singletons. Separately, the same data were catalogued under a study of T cells of mothers and their children. That source notes: Random nucleotides (2-4) and sample barcodes were added by the M1S primer used in the second PCR. Mothers gave over 8.5 million TCR beta CDR3 reads each, and children several million each. Evidence of persistent microchimeric T cell clones was absent.

The source is a boy aged 5 to 17 in good health. The specimen sequenced was blood. The J gene is TRBJ1-1, the V gene TRBV29-1, with TRBD1 identical over 7 bases. CDR3 DNA sequence: TGCAGCCATGAGACAGGGCGGACTGAAGCTTTCTTT. It encodes CSHETGRTEAFF.